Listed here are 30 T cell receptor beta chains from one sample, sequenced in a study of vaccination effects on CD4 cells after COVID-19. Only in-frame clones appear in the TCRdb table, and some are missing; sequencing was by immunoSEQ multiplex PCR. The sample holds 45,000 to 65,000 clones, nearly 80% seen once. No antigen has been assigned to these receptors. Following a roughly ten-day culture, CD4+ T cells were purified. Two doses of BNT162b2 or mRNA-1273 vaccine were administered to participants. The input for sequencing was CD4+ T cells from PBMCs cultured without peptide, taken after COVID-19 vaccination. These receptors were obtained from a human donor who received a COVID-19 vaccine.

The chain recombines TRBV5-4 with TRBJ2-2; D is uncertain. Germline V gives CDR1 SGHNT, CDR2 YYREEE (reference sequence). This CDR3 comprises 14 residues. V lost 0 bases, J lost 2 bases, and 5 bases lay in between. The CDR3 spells CASSLAGNTGELFF. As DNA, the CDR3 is TGTGCCAGCAGCTTGGCGGGTAACACCGGGGAGCTGTTTTTT. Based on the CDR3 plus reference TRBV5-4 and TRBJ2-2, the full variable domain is ETGVTQSPTHLIKTRGQQVTLRCSSQSGHNTVSWYQQALGQGPQFIFQYYREEENGRGNFPPRFSGLQFPNYSSELNVNALELDDSALYLCASSLAGNTGELFFGEGSRLTVL.

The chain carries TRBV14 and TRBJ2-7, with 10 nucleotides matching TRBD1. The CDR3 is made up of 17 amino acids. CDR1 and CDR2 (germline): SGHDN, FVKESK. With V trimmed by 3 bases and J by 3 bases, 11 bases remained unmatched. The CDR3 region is CASSHKSPGQGYYEQYF. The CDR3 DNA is TGTGCCAGCAGCCATAAATCCCCGGGACAGGGGTACTACGAGCAGTACTTC.

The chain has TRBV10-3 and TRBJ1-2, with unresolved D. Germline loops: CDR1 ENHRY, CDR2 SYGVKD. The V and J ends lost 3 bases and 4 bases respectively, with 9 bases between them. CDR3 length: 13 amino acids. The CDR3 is CAISEGGVYGYTF. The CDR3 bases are TGTGCCATCAGTGAAGGTGGGGTCTATGGCTACACCTTC.

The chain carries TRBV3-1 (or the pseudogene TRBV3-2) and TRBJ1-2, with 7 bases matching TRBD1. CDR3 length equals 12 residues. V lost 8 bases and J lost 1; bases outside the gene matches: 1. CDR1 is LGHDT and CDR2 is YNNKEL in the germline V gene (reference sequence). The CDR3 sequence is CASGQVNYGYTF. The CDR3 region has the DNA TGTGCCAGCGGACAGGTTAACTATGGCTACACCTTC.

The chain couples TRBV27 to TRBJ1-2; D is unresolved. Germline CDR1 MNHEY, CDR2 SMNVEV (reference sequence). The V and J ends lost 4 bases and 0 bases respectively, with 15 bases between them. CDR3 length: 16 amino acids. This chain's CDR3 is CASSCVSCGANYGYTF. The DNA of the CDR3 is TGTGCCAGCAGTTGTGTGTCCTGCGGGGCTAACTATGGCTACACCTTC.

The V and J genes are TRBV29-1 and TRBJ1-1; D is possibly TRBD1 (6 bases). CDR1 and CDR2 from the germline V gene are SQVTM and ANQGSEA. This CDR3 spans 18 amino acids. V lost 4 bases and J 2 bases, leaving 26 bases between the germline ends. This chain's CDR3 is CSVGNPLKRGGINTEAFF. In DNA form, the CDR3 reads TGCAGCGTTGGTAATCCGCTAAAGAGGGGGGGCATTAACACTGAAGCTTTCTTT.

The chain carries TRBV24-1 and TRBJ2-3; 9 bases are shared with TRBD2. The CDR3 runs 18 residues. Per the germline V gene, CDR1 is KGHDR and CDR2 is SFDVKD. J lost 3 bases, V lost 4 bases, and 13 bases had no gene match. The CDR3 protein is CATSDRLPTSGNTDTQYF. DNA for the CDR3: TGTGCCACCAGTGACCGACTACCGACTAGCGGAAATACAGATACGCAGTATTTT.

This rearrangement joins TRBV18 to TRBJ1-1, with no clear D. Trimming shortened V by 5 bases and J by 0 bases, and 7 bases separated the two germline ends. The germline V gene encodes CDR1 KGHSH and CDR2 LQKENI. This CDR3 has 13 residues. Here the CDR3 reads CASSEDMNTEAFF. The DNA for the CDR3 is TGTGCCAGCTCAGAAGATATGAACACTGAAGCTTTCTTT.

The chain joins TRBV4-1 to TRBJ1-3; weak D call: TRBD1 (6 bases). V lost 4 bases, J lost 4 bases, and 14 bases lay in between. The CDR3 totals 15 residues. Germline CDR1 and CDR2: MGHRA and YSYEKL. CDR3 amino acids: CASSPLGGAGNTIYF. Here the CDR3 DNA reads TGCGCCAGCAGCCCCCTGGGGGGGGCGGGAAACACCATATATTTT.

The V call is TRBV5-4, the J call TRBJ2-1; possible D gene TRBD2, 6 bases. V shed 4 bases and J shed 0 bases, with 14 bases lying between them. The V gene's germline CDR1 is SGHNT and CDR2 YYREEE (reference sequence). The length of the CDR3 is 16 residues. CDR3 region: CASSLSSVSSYNEQFF. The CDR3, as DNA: TGTGCCAGCAGCCTCTCTAGCGTAAGCTCCTACAATGAGCAGTTCTTC.

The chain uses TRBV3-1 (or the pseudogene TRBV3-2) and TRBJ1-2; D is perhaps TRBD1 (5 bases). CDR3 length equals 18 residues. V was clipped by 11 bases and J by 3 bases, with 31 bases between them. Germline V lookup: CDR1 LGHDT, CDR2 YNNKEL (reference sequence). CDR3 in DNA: TGTGCCTCAGAGGTTGAGGGGCTATGCTATTCCGACTACTATGGCTACACCTTC. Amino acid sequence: CASEVEGLCYSDYYGYTF.

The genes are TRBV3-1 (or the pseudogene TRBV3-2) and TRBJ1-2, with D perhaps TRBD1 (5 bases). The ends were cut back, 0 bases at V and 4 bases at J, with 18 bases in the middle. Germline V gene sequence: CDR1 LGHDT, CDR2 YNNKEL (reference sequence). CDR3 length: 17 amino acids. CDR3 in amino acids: CASSQDLGMGRGYGYTF. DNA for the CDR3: TGTGCCAGCAGCCAAGATCTAGGTATGGGGCGCGGCTATGGCTACACCTTC.

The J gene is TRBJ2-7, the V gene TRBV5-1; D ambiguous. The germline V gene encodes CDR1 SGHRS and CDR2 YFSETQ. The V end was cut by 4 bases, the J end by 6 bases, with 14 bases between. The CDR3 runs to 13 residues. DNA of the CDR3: TGCGCCAGCAGCCGGACGGCCGAAGGCGAGCAGTACTTC. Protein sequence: CASSRTAEGEQYF. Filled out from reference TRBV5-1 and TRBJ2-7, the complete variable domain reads KAGVTQTPRYLIKTRGQQVTLSCSPISGHRSVSWYQQTPGQGLQFLFEYFSETQRNKGNFPGRFSGRQFSNSRSEMNVSTLELGDSALYLCASSRTAEGEQYFGPGTRLTVT.

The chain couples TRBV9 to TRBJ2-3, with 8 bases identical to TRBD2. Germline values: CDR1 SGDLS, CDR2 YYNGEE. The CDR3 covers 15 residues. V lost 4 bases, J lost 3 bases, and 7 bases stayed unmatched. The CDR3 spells CASSLSGGQTDTQYF. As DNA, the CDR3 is TGTGCCAGCAGCCTCAGCGGGGGCCAGACAGATACGCAGTATTTT.

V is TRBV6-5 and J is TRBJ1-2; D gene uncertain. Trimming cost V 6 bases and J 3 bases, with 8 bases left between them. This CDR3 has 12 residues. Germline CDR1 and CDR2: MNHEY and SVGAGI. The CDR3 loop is CASRIRDYGYTF. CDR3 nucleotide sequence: TGTGCCAGCAGGATTAGGGACTATGGCTACACCTTC.

CDR3 protein: CASSQEKRGGLYEQYF. CDR3 DNA sequence: TGCGCCAGCAGCCAAGAAAAGAGGGGGGGACTCTACGAGCAGTACTTC. This rearrangement joins TRBV4-1 to TRBJ2-7; D is possibly TRBD2 (7 bases). V dropped 0 bases and J dropped 3 bases, with 15 bases sitting between them. In germline, CDR1 is MGHRA, CDR2 YSYEKL. The CDR3 runs to 16 residues.

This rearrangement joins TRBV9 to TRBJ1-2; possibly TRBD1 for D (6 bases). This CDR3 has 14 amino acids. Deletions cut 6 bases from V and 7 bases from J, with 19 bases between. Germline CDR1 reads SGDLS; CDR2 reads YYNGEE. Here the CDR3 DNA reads TGTGCCAGCAAAAATTCACAGGGCTTTAGTGGCTACACCTTC. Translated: CASKNSQGFSGYTF. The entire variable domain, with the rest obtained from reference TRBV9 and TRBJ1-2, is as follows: DSGVTQTPKHLITATGQRVTLRCSPRSGDLSVYWYQQSLDQGLQFLIQYYNGEERAKGNILERFSAQQFPDLHSELNLSSLELGDSALYFCASKNSQGFSGYTFGSGTRLTVV.

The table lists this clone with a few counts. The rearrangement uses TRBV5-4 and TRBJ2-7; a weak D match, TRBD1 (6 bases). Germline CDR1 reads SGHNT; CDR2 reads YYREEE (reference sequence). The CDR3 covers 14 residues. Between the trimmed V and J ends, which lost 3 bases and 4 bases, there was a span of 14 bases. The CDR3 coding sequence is TGTGCCAGCAGCTCGGACAGCTCCTTATACGAGCAGTACTTC. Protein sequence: CASSSDSSLYEQYF.

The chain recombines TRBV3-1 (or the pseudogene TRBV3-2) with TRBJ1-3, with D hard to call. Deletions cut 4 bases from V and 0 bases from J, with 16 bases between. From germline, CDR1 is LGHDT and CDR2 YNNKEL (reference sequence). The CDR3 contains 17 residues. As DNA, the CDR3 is TGTGCCAGCAGCCTCGAGGGAGCCCCTAGCTCTGGAAACACCATATATTTT. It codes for CASSLEGAPSSGNTIYF.

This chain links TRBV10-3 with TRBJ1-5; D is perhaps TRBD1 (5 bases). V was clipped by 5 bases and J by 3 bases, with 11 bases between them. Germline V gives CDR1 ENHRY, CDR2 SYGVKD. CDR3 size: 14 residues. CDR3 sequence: CAISPGHDNQPQHF. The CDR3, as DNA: TGTGCCATCAGTCCAGGACATGACAATCAGCCCCAGCATTTT.

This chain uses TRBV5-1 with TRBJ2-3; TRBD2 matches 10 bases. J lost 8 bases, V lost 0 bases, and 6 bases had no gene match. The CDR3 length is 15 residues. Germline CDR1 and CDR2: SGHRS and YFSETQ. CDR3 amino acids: CASSLASGGPGTQYF. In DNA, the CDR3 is TGCGCCAGCAGCTTGGCTAGCGGGGGCCCCGGTACGCAGTATTTT.

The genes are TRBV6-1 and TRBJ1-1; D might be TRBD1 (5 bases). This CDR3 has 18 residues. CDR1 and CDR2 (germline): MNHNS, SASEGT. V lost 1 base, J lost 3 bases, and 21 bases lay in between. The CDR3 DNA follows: TGTGCCAGCAGTGAAGGGACGAGGGGCCTATGGGAGGACACTGAAGCTTTCTTT. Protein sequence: CASSEGTRGLWEDTEAFF.

This CDR3 reads CASSVGTGVSTEAFF. CDR3 in DNA: TGTGCCAGCAGTGTCGGGACAGGGGTAAGCACTGAAGCTTTCTTT. This chain joins TRBV25-1 and TRBJ1-1; 10 nucleotides match TRBD1. Germline-derived CDR1 and CDR2 are MGHDK and SYGVNS. This CDR3 is 15 amino acids long. Trimming cost V 4 bases and J 4 bases; bases outside gene matches: 6.

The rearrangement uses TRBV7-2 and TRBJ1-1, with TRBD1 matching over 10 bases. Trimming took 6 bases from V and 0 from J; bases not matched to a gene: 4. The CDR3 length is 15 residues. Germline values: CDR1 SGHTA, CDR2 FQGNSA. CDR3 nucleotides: TGTGCCAGCAGGCGACAGGGGGCTATGAACACTGAAGCTTTCTTT. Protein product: CASRRQGAMNTEAFF.

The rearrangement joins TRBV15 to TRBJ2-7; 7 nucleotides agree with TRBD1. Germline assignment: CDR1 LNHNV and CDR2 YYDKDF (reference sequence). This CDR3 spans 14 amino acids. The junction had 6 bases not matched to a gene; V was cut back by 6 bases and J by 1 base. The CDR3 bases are TGTGCCACCAGGGCCGCAGGGGGATCCTACGAGCAGTACTTC. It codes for CATRAAGGSYEQYF.

The CDR3 nucleotides read TGTGCCTGGAAAAAGGGGCAGGCAACTAATGAAAAACTGTTTTTT. It specifies CAWKKGQATNEKLFF. V is TRBV30 and J is TRBJ1-4; D may be TRBD1 (5 bases). Trimming took 4 bases from V and 0 from J, leaving 12 bases between them. The CDR3 spans 15 residues. CDR1 and CDR2 from the germline V gene are GTSNPN and SVGIG (reference sequence).

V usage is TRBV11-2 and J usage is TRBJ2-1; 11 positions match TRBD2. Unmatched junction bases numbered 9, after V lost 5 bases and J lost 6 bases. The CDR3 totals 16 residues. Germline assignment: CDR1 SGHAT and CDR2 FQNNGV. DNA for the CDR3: TGTGCCAGCAGCCCGATAGCGGGAGGGCCCTCCAATGAGCAGTTCTTC. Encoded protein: CASSPIAGGPSNEQFF.

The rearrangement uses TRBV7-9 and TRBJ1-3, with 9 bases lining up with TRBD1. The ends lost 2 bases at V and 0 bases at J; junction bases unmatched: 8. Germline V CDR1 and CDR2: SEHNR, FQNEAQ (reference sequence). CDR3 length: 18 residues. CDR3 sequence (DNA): TGTGCCAGCAGCTTACGGGGACAGGGTTGGGACTCTGGAAACACCATATATTTT. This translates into CASSLRGQGWDSGNTIYF.

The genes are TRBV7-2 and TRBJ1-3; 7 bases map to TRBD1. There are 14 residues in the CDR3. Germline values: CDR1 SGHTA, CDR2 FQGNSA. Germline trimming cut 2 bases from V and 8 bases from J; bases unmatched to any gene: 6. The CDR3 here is CASSLNAGGDTIYF. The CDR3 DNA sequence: TGTGCCAGCAGCTTAAACGCAGGGGGAGACACCATATATTTT.

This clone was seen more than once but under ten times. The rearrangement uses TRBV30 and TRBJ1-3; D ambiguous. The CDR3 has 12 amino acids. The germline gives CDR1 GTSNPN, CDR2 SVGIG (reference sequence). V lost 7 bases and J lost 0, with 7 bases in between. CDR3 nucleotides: TGTGCCTTGACAACCTCTGGAAACACCATATATTTT. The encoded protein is CALTTSGNTIYF.